This T cell receptor beta chain was captured by sequencing in a study of cytomegalovirus exposure and HLA in healthy donors (dated by TCRdb to 2016 to 2017). With respect to the entire study: According to an earlier analysis of a few hundred of the donors, 200 million or so T cells yielded approximately 120 million unique TCR beta sequences and approximately 300 Gb of sequence data. About 330 gigabases of sequencing data and tens of millions of unique TCR sequences made up an early release that covered approximately 700 HLA-typed donors. Of the roughly 400 genotyped donors, about 80% fell in the genetic ancestry cluster associated with self-reported Caucasian donors. The study aimed to test whether signatures of past pathogen exposure could be identified by cataloging public T cell receptors. The study used immunosequencing to profile the T cell repertoires of 600 to 850 subjects and linked those repertoires to cytomegalovirus serostatus. Along with the roughly 700-subject first cohort, a separate validation cohort of around 110 different subjects was used. The study combined high-throughput TCR immunosequencing, statistical association of individual TCRs with disease status, and machine learning to predict cytomegalovirus infection status. A later analysis re-analyzed previously published TCR beta repertoires from several hundred donors and added high-resolution HLA genotyping to study TCR occurrence patterns. The later analysis used no new phenotypic data to find candidate immune exposures, relying instead on TCR beta sequences and their occurrence across donors. In an earlier analysis of roughly 540 of the donors, high-throughput TCR beta sequencing was used to judge whether each TCR beta V gene segment behaved as functional or pseudogenic. Donor age, sex, ethnicity and CMV serostatus were compiled alongside the repertoire data. Genome-wide SNP genotypes for about 55% of the roughly 670 donors were used in a later genetic analysis, which treated that subset as a discovery cohort. All discovery cohort repertoires had been generated on a single sequencing platform. Class I and class II HLA loci were covered by the typing at four-digit resolution. Typing coverage differed by locus: A, B, C, DRB1 and DQB1 were typed in roughly 620-630 donors, DQA1 in 522, DPA1 in 600 to 610, and DPB1 in 400 to 490. Several DR-DQ haplotypes were treated as single units for association and clustering because of strong linkage in the cohort. Among a few hundred genotyped donors of the cohort, an average of about 240,000 unique TCR beta nucleotide sequences were sequenced per donor, around 20% of them non-productive.

In total, roughly 710 healthy bone marrow donors made up the cohort. At the time of sampling, all cohort members were nominally healthy, though unrecorded immune exposures were likely present. The donor was CMV seropositive and was included in the group of around 300 seropositive cohort members. Each donor provided a peripheral blood sample, and peripheral blood mononuclear cells were used for TCR beta sequencing. The Qiagen DNeasy Blood Extraction Kit was used to extract genomic DNA from the blood cell samples. Study-wide conclusions, independent of this receptor: Because HLA typing was unavailable for some donors at each locus, only the typed subset was used in association tests. Correlated functional status among segregating V segments might be attributable to linkage disequilibrium, but an unknown experimental factor could not be ruled out. A further reported finding was that TCR beta sequences accurately predicted the HLA-A and HLA-B alleles for most subjects in the first cohort. Broadly in line with IMGT annotations, most TCR beta V segments showed up in productive rearrangements about 90% or about 30% of the time in an earlier analysis of about 500 of the donors. This cohort had only TCR beta chains sequenced, and the lack of alpha or paired-chain data limited which features could be detected. Across donors, most TCR sequences were observed very rarely, whereas some public TCRs were present in many individuals. The sequencing pipeline was judged likely to have produced a cluster of highly shared sequence variants as a technical artifact. In a later analysis, most CMV-associated TCR beta chains were found to appear HLA-restricted, with HLA associations seemingly driven largely by CMV exposure. The only immune exposure information available for the cohort was CMV serostatus. In a later genetic analysis, fewer N-insertions in productive TCRs were reported among donors in an Asian-associated ancestry cluster than the approximately 710-donor mean. In a later genetic analysis, a missense DCLRE1C variant was associated with V-gene and J-gene trimming of TCR beta chains, and the association was replicated in an independent cohort. In a later analysis, several top co-occurrence clusters were reported to appear linked to parvovirus B19, influenza, CMV and Epstein-Barr virus. In a later analysis, TCR association rates were found to vary across HLA loci, with the most associated TCRs seen for DRB1 alleles and the fewest for HLA-C alleles. Because counts were too low, about 18 rarely observed V segments, including chromosome 9 orphons, were excluded from the earlier analysis of 587 of the donors. Roughly uniform sequencing depth across donors was assumed in presence/absence analyses, although this assumption may not hold. The classifier was reported to diagnose cytomegalovirus status with high specificity and sensitivity in both the original and validation cohorts. At a false discovery rate of 0.05, a later analysis linked under 20,000 TCR beta sequences to specific HLA alleles. In the study, 164 TCR beta chains were listed as associated with cytomegalovirus. When HLA alleles, especially DR and DQ, strongly co-occurred, TCR associations were difficult to assign to individual alleles. In vitro tests confirmed that a few of the cytomegalovirus-associated TCR beta chains recognize cytomegalovirus antigens. Compared with equally common non-associated chains, HLA-associated TCR beta chains in a later analysis were more clonally expanded and had lower generation probabilities. The 87-base-pair reads could not distinguish some IMGT-functional V segments, including TRBV6-2 and TRBV6-3, so those segments were excluded. It was suggested by the authors that the approach could potentially be generalized to other disease states and immunological phenotypes.

Library prep was done by the immunoSEQ multiplex PCR assay. For the multiplex PCR, a mixture combining 60 forward primers for TCR Vbeta segments and 13 reverse primers for TCR Jbeta segments was used. The CDR3 region of rearranged TCR beta genes was amplified from genomic DNA by a multiplex PCR assay. On the Illumina HiSeq System, the amplified TCR beta libraries were sequenced as 87-base-pair reads. As for how the authors treated the data: A later analysis tallied approximately 87 million unique TCR beta chains across the 550 to 850 repertoires, and some 12 million of those chains were shared by two or more donors. Raw reads were error-corrected and collapsed into unique sequences with a nearest-neighbor algorithm that merged closely related sequences to remove PCR and sequencing errors. Alignment of CDR3 sequences to IMGT reference sequences was used to assign V, D and J gene segments. Each retained sequence needed at least a six-nucleotide match to both a V gene segment and a J gene segment. Rearrangements were classified as productive when the CDR3 lacked stop codons and remained in frame with V and J, and all other rearrangements were classified as non-productive. Following IMGT convention, CDR3 was defined as the stretch from the second conserved V-encoded cysteine up to the conserved J-encoded phenylalanine. In an earlier analysis of more than 550 of the donors, sequences lacking an unambiguous match to a single V gene segment were excluded. An earlier analysis of a few hundred of the donors called V segments functional above 56.7% productive rearrangements and segregating when the between-donor standard deviation exceeded 5%. A statistical classification framework was developed to diagnose cytomegalovirus status using the catalog of TCR beta chain sequences. V and J gene assignment, in a later analysis, came from comparing TCR nucleotide sequences with IMGT/GENE-DB human TR gene sequences. In a later analysis, CDR3 sequences and most-parsimonious VDJ recombination scenarios were assigned using the TCRdist pipeline. In a later analysis, each TCR beta chain was defined by its CDR3 amino acid sequence together with its V-gene family, and reads lacking a unique V-gene family were excluded. A later analysis removed 592 highly shared, low-generation-probability nucleotide sequences to deal with suspected cross-contamination and a sequencing artifact. A later analysis calculated a clonal expansion index for each public chain from normalized within-repertoire ranks of inferred template counts. A later analysis computed generation probabilities with a VDJ recombination model fitted to out-of-frame rearrangements, and checked the results against IGoR. In a later analysis, hypergeometric tests were used to score TCR-TCR, TCR-HLA and TCR-CMV co-occurrence, with a repertoire-size bias correction applied to TCR pairs. To estimate false discovery rates, a later analysis permuted the HLA or CMV assignments 20 times. In a later analysis, co-occurring TCRs were grouped using DBSCAN, and TCRdist sequence similarity was added for clustering within HLA-allele-positive subsets. Repertoires with fewer than 30,000 or more than 120,000 public chains were left out of co-occurrence clustering, as were about 5 repertoires with anomalous nucleotide sharing. TCRdb retrieved this table from immuneACCESS and kept in-frame rearrangements only. Not all clones are present; in checked studies, unresolved V genes account for under half, and no reason is known for the remainder. The V and J calls and clone size come from that table; D and trimming were worked out from the DNA. A total of over 90,000 clones appear in this sample, over 75% of them only once. 5.2% of the sample belongs to the ten largest clones.

V is reduced by 5 bases and J by 5 bases, leaving a spacing of 12 bases between them. The CDR3, from cysteine to phenylalanine, totals 13 residues. Only the CDR3 DNA stays, 39 bases, in frame from base 1. Via the germline V gene, CDR1 is MNHNS and CDR2 SASEGT. In regard to this clone: It lacks a known antigen. It has no much larger one-base neighbor in the sample; base qualities were not kept.

The chain links TRBV6-1 with TRBJ1-2; the D gene identity is not certain. The clonotype was recovered from a man aged 35-49 years in good health and CMV-seropositive. Sequencing was done on a sample of PBMCs. The CDR3 protein is CASSPRVLYGYTF. The sequenced DNA is TGTGCCAGCAGTCCCCGCGTATTATATGGCTACACCTTC.